This TCR beta chain comes out of a study of identical twins. TCRdb itself ran the 5' RACE reads through MiXCR, one entry per CDR3 protein. The data show roughly 290,000 distinct CDR3 sequences, more than 6.5% seen once. The germline V gene encodes CDR1 SGHAT and CDR2 FQNNGV. The CDR3 has 18 residues. After removal of 5 bases from V and 1 base from J, the junction contained 9 bases not matched to a gene. This clonotype was found many times. The data were also submitted as part of a second study, on yellow fever vaccine responses in identical twins.

This chain joins TRBV11-2 and TRBJ2-2, with 11 bases aligning to TRBD2. Sequencing was performed on memory (CD45RO+) T cells sorted from blood. This clonotype was obtained from a woman aged 18-29 years in good health. This CDR3 is CASSPRPSGGWNTGELFF. For the CDR3, the DNA is TGTGCCAGCAGCCCCCGACCTAGCGGGGGGTGGAACACCGGGGAGCTGTTTTTT.